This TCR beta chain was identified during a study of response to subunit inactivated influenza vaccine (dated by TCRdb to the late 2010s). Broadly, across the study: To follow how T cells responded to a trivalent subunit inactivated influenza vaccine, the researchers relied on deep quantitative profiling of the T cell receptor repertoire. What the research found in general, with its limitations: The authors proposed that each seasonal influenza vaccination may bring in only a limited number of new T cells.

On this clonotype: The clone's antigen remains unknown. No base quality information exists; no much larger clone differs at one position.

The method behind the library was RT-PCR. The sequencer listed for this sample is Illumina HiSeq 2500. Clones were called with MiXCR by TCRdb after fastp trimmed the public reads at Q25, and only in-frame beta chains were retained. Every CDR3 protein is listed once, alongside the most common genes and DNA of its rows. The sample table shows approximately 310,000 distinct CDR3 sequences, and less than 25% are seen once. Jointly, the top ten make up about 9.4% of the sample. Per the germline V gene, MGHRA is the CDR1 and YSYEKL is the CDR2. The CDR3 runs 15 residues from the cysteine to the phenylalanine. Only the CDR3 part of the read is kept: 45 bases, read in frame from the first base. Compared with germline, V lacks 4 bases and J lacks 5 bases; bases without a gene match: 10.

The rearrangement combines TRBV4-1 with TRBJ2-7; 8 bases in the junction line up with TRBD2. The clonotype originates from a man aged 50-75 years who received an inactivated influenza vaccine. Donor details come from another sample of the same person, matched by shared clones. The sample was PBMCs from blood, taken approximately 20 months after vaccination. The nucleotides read TGCGCCAGCAGCCTTCTGCGGGGGGTACGGGACGAGCAGTACTTC. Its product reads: CASSLLRGVRDEQYF.